These 11 T cell receptor beta chains came from one sample sequenced in a study of STAT5B mutations in CD4+ large granular lymphocyte leukemia. The protocol was immunoSEQ multiplex PCR, while the TCRdb copy is restricted to in-frame clones and leaves out a portion. The sample yields about 46,000 clones, roughly four fifths seen once. The sequencing sample was made of CD4+ T cells from blood buffy coats. Receptors were obtained from a human donor in good health.

The chain joins TRBV9 to TRBJ2-2; D not certain. V was clipped by 5 bases and J by 9 bases, with 14 bases between them. CDR1 and CDR2 (germline): SGDLS, YYNGEE. This CDR3 comprises 13 residues. Here the CDR3 DNA reads TGTGCCAGCAGGTCCGATGGCATTCGGGAGCTGTTTTTT. Protein sequence: CASRSDGIRELFF.

The chain has TRBV5-4 and TRBJ1-6; TRBD1 aligns across 7 bases. The V gene end was trimmed by 1 base and the J gene end by 11 bases; junction bases not matched to a gene: 6. The CDR3 has 14 residues. CDR1 is SGHNT, CDR2 YYREEE, per germline (reference sequence). The CDR3 coding sequence is TGTGCCAGCAGCTTGTCAGCCAGGGGGACACCCCTCCACTTT. The encoded protein is CASSLSARGTPLHF.

The chain links TRBV9 to TRBJ2-3; TRBD2 might be the D (6 bases). The V end lost 3 bases, the J end lost 3 bases, and 23 bases lay between the germline ends. Looked up from germline, CDR1 is SGDLS and CDR2 is YYNGEE. The CDR3 contains 18 residues. In DNA form, the CDR3 reads TGTGCCAGCAGCGCACCCGCCGGGGGTAGCGTTCGGACAGATACGCAGTATTTT. Amino acid sequence: CASSAPAGGSVRTDTQYF. The full variable domain, in which reference TRBV9 and TRBJ2-3 provide the parts outside the CDR3, is DSGVTQTPKHLITATGQRVTLRCSPRSGDLSVYWYQQSLDQGLQFLIQYYNGEERAKGNILERFSAQQFPDLHSELNLSSLELGDSALYFCASSAPAGGSVRTDTQYFGPGTRLTVL.

J is TRBJ1-1 and V is TRBV4-1, with D possibly being TRBD1 (5 bases). Deletions cut 0 bases from V and 1 base from J, with 6 bases between. The length of the CDR3 is 14 residues. CDR1 and CDR2 (germline): MGHRA, YSYEKL. DNA for the CDR3: TGCGCCAGCAGCCAAGAGGGGCGGAACACTGAAGCTTTCTTT. Translation: CASSQEGRNTEAFF.

The chain uses TRBV2 and TRBJ1-5, with no clear D. This CDR3 is 14 amino acids long. V lost 1 base and J lost 0, with 4 bases in between. Germline CDR1 reads SNHLY; CDR2 reads FYNNEI. CDR3 protein: CASSEGFSNQPQHF. CDR3 coding DNA: TGTGCCAGCAGTGAAGGGTTTAGCAATCAGCCCCAGCATTTT.

V usage is TRBV7-9 and J usage is TRBJ1-2; 7 bases fit TRBD1. The CDR3 contains 16 residues. Germline trimming cut 5 bases from V and 6 bases from J; bases unmatched to any gene: 15. CDR1 is SEHNR and CDR2 is FQNEAQ in the germline V gene (reference sequence). The CDR3 bases are TGTGCCAGCAGCGCCCGGGGTCGTCAGGGGGGGGATGGCTACACCTTC. Its protein is CASSARGRQGGDGYTF.

The CDR3, as DNA: TGCGCCAGCAGTGAGGGTCAGGGACTTACCGGGGAGCTGTTTTTT. Amino acid sequence: CASSEGQGLTGELFF. The rearrangement uses TRBV10-1 and TRBJ2-2; the D gene is possibly TRBD2 (6 bases). CDR3 length equals 15 residues. V was shortened by 2 bases and J by 5 bases, with 12 bases between the two germline ends. Germline V gene sequence: CDR1 WNHNN, CDR2 SYGVQD (reference sequence).

V is TRBV5-5 and J is TRBJ1-1; D may be TRBD1 (6 bases). The CDR3 is made up of 14 amino acids. Deletions cut 4 bases from V and 4 bases from J, with 14 bases between. The germline gives CDR1 SGHKS, CDR2 YYEKEE (reference sequence). DNA for the CDR3: TGTGCCAGCAGCCCCTACAGGGACCCCACTGAAGCTTTCTTT. It translates to CASSPYRDPTEAFF. Together with reference TRBV5-5 and TRBJ1-1, the CDR3 gives the full variable domain: DAGVTQSPTHLIKTRGQQVTLRCSPISGHKSVSWYQQVLGQGPQFIFQYYEKEERGRGNFPDRFSARQFPNYSSELNVNALLLGDSALYLCASSPYRDPTEAFFGQGTRLTVV.

This sequence joins TRBV25-1 and TRBJ1-4, with TRBD1 as a possible D gene (5 bases). The CDR3 extends over 16 amino acids. V lost 4 bases, J lost 0 bases, and 12 bases lay in between. Germline values: CDR1 MGHDK, CDR2 SYGVNS. The CDR3 DNA reads as TGTGCCAGCAGTGTCCGGGGGGGGGCAACTAATGAAAAACTGTTTTTT. Residues: CASSVRGGATNEKLFF. Full variable domain (remainder filled in from reference TRBV25-1 and TRBJ1-4): EADIYQTPRYLVIGTGKKITLECSQTMGHDKMYWYQQDPGMELHLIHYSYGVNSTEKGDLSSESTVSRIRTEHFPLTLESARPSHTSQYLCASSVRGGATNEKLFFGSGTQLSVL.

CDR3 loop: CASSPRQGISLHF. As DNA, the CDR3 is TGTGCCAGCAGCCCCCGGCAGGGCATATCCCTCCACTTT. V gene TRBV14 combines with J gene TRBJ1-6; D is perhaps TRBD1 (5 bases). V lost 4 bases and J 14 bases, leaving 15 bases between the germline ends. Germline V lookup: CDR1 SGHDN, CDR2 FVKESK. This CDR3 comprises 13 residues.

This CDR3 is CASSLARAGGSQETQYF. CDR3 DNA: TGTGCCAGCAGCTTAGCTCGAGCGGGGGGGTCCCAAGAGACCCAGTACTTC. This chain uses TRBV7-2 with TRBJ2-5; 10 positions agree with TRBD2. V shed 0 bases and J 1 base; nucleotides not matched to a gene: 5. The germline V gene encodes CDR1 SGHTA and CDR2 FQGNSA. This CDR3 is built from 17 residues.